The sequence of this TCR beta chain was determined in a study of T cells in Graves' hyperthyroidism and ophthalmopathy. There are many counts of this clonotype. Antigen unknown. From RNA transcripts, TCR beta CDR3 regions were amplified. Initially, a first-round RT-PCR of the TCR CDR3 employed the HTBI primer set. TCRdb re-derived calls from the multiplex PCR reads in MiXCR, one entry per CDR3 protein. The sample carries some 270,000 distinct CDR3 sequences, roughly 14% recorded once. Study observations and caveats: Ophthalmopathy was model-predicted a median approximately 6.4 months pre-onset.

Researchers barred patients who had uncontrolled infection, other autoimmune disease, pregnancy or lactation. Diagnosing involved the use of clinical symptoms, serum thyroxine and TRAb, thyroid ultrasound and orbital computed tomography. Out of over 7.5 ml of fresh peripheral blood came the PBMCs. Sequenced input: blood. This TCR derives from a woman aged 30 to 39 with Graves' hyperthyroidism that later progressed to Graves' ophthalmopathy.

This chain's CDR3 is CASSQDMRAGPLYEQYF. DNA for the CDR3: TGTGCCAGCAGCCAAGATATGCGGGCAGGGCCTCTGTACGAGCAGTACTTC. The chain is built from TRBV3-1 and TRBJ2-7, with D perhaps matching TRBD1 or TRBD2 (5 bases each). There are 17 residues in the CDR3. The V end lost 0 bases, the J end lost 4 bases, and 19 bases lay between the germline ends. Germline CDR1 reads LGHDT; CDR2 reads YNNKEL (reference sequence).